Shown below are 13 T cell receptor beta chains from a single sample sequenced in a study of regulatory T cells in long-lasting Graves disease. Time point of the sample: newly diagnosed GD, antithyroid drugs for less than 3 months. From PBMCs, RNA was extracted and then used to make the TCR library. Construction of TCR beta libraries relied on iRepertoire HTBI primers and on Arm-PCR targeting CDR3 regions. TCRdb analysed the multiplex PCR reads with MiXCR anew, one entry per CDR3 protein. Of 440,000 or so distinct CDR3 sequences listed, 14% to 15% were seen once; the top ten hold approximately 15%. The data were also submitted as part of a second study, on T cells in Graves' hyperthyroidism and ophthalmopathy.

Sequencing was performed on peripheral blood mononuclear cells (PBMCs), taken at new diagnosis, from a patient treated with antithyroid drugs. The receptors stem from a woman in her thirties with Graves disease.

The chain combines TRBV3-1 with TRBJ2-1, with 12 positions matching TRBD2. The length of the CDR3 is 14 residues. Germline CDR1 is LGHDT and CDR2 is YNNKEL (reference sequence). J was trimmed by 8 bases and V by 3 bases; bases with no gene match: 2. The CDR3 nucleotides are TGTGCCAGCAGCCAGACTAGCGGGAGAGATGAGCAGTTCTTC. Its protein is CASSQTSGRDEQFF.

The chain employs TRBV30 and TRBJ2-3, with 10 bases fitting TRBD2. Germline V gene sequence: CDR1 GTSNPN, CDR2 SVGIG (reference sequence). This CDR3 comprises 15 residues. The V segment lost 2 bases and the J segment 3 bases; nucleotides outside the gene matches: 5. CDR3 protein: CAWSKLAGGTDTQYF. The CDR3 DNA is TGTGCCTGGAGTAAATTAGCGGGAGGAACAGATACGCAGTATTTT.

This clonotype showed up just a few times. V usage is TRBV5-4 and J usage is TRBJ2-3; D might be TRBD2 (7 bases). V shed 4 bases and J shed 4 bases, with 10 bases lying between them. This CDR3 contains 13 residues. Germline CDR1 SGHNT, CDR2 YYREEE (reference sequence). This chain's CDR3 is CASSPGGPDTQYF. CDR3 sequence (DNA): TGTGCCAGCAGCCCGGGGGGCCCAGATACGCAGTATTTT.

The rearrangement uses TRBV25-1 and TRBJ1-6; possible D gene TRBD1, 5 bases. This CDR3 region has 14 residues. Germline V CDR1 and CDR2: MGHDK, SYGVNS. With 6 bases removed from V and 5 bases from J, the gap between germline ends came to 11 bases. The CDR3 coding sequence is TGTGCCAGCAGACCTGGGACGGATAATTCACCCCTCCACTTT. Its translation: CASRPGTDNSPLHF.

This clonotype has just a few counts. V and J are TRBV9 and TRBJ2-7; D is possibly TRBD1 (6 bases). Trimming stripped 3 bases from V and 2 bases from J, with 12 bases between. The CDR3 spans 14 residues. Per germline, CDR1 SGDLS and CDR2 YYNGEE. As DNA, the CDR3 is TGTGCCAGCAGCGAGGACAGCCGACCCTACGAGCAGTACTTC. Amino acid sequence: CASSEDSRPYEQYF.

This clonotype has ten or more counts. The V and J genes are TRBV18 and TRBJ2-1, with D perhaps given as TRBD1 or TRBD2 (5 bases each). Trimming removed 3 bases from V and 5 bases from J, with 14 bases in between. Germline V lookup: CDR1 KGHSH, CDR2 LQKENI. The CDR3 is made up of 15 amino acids. CDR3 residues: CASSPAGTHNNEQFF. The CDR3 DNA is TGTGCCAGCTCACCCGCCGGGACGCACAACAATGAGCAGTTCTTC. Complete variable domain (other parts from reference TRBV18 and TRBJ2-1): NAGVMQNPRHLVRRRGQEARLRCSPMKGHSHVYWYRQLPEEGLKFMVYLQKENIIDESGMPKERFSAEFPKEGPSILRIQQVVRGDSAAYFCASSPAGTHNNEQFFGPGTRLTVL.

This clonotype was found many times. The chain joins TRBV7-9 to TRBJ2-1; no reliable D call. The CDR3 sequence is 14 residues long. Germline CDR1 and CDR2: SEHNR and FQNEAQ (reference sequence). Trimming took off 5 bases at V and 2 bases at J, with 10 bases between the two ends. DNA for the CDR3: TGTGCCAGCAGCCCTCCCCGTGCCTACAATGAGCAGTTCTTC. It encodes CASSPPRAYNEQFF.

This clonotype has just a few counts. The junction differs from germline at one of its ends, possibly a read error. V is TRBV10-2 and J is TRBJ2-5; possibly TRBD2 for D (7 bases). This CDR3 is built from 14 residues. Germline-derived CDR1 and CDR2 are WSHSY and SAAADI. DNA of the CDR3: TGCGCCAGCAGCCCACCGGGGGGACAAGGGACCCAGTACTTC. Translated, it gives CASSPPGGQGTQYF.

With respect to this clonotype: In this CDR3 the conserved last residue, phenylalanine or tryptophan, is missing, so a read error is likely. This sequence joins TRBV7-9 and TRBJ2-1; a possible D gene is TRBD2 (5 bases). The V end was cut by 10 bases, the J end by 4 bases, with 11 bases between. CDR3 length equals 12 residues. Germline loops: CDR1 SEHNR, CDR2 FQNEAQ (reference sequence). The CDR3 here is CATEGVYNEQFS. For the CDR3, the DNA is TGTGCCACCGAGGGAGTGTACAATGAGCAGTTCTCC.

In this sample, this clonotype turned up many times. V and J are TRBV14 and TRBJ2-1, with TRBD1 identical over 8 bases. The germline gives CDR1 SGHDN, CDR2 FVKESK. CDR3 length: 17 residues. Trimming cost V 4 bases and J 6 bases; bases outside gene matches: 14. CDR3 in DNA: TGTGCCAGCAGCCGGGGGTTCTCAGGGGGCCACCGCAATGAGCAGTTCTTC. Translated, it gives CASSRGFSGGHRNEQFF.

This clonotype was seen at least ten times. The chain links TRBV12-3 or TRBV12-4 to TRBJ2-7; either TRBD1 or TRBD2 may supply D (5 bases each). The CDR3 loop spans 15 amino acids. V lost 8 bases to trimming and J lost 0 bases, with 17 bases between them. CDR3 residues: CASGERDLSSYEQYF. CDR3 nucleotides: TGTGCCAGCGGGGAGAGGGACCTGAGCTCCTACGAGCAGTACTTC.

This clonotype was counted ten times or more. The genes are TRBV29-1 and TRBJ1-2, with TRBD1 identical over 10 bases. The V gene end was trimmed by 6 bases and the J gene end by 6 bases; junction bases not matched to a gene: 4. Looked up from germline, CDR1 is SQVTM and CDR2 is ANQGSEA. This CDR3 comprises 12 residues. The CDR3 loop is CSVGGQGDGYTF. The CDR3 coding sequence is TGCAGCGTGGGAGGACAGGGGGATGGCTACACCTTC.

Many counts were recorded for this clonotype. The V and J genes are TRBV6-5 and TRBJ1-1; TRBD1 aligns across 7 bases. CDR1 and CDR2 from the germline V gene are MNHEY and SVGAGI. The junction had 3 bases not matched to a gene; V was cut back by 0 bases and J by 2 bases. The CDR3 runs 15 residues. The CDR3 nucleotides are TGTGCCAGCAGTTACTCCGGACAGGCCAACACTGAAGCTTTCTTT. Its protein product is CASSYSGQANTEAFF.